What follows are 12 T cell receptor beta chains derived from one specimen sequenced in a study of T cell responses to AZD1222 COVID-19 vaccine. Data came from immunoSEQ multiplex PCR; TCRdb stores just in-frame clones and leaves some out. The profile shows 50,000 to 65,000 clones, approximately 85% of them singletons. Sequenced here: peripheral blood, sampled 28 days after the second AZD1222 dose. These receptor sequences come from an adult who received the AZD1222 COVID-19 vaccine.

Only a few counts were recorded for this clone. CDR3: CSVRAEVDEQYF. CDR3 coding DNA: TGCAGCGTACGGGCGGAAGTCGACGAGCAGTACTTC. The V gene is TRBV29-1, the J gene TRBJ2-7; D not resolved. Trimming left V 6 bases short and J 5 bases short, with 14 bases between. Germline V gene lookup returns CDR1 SQVTM and CDR2 ANQGSEA. The CDR3 is 12 amino acids.

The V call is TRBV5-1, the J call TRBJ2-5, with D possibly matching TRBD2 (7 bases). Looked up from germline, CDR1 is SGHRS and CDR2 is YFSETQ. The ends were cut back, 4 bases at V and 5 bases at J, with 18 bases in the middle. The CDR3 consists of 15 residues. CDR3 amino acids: CASSQLGGARETQYF. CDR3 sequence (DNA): TGCGCCAGCAGCCAGCTGGGGGGGGCCCGGGAGACCCAGTACTTC.

This CDR3 is CASAGGESQPQHF. In DNA form, the CDR3 reads TGCGCCAGCGCGGGAGGTGAGAGCCAGCCCCAGCATTTT. The chain has TRBV10-2 and TRBJ1-5; no firm D call. This CDR3 contains 13 residues. Per germline, CDR1 WSHSY and CDR2 SAAADI. The V end was cut by 8 bases, the J end by 7 bases, with 15 bases between.

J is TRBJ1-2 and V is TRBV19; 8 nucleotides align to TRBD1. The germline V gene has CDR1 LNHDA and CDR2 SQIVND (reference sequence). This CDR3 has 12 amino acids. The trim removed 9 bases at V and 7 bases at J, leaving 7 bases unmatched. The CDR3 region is CASRTGYFGYTF. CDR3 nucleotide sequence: TGTGCCAGCCGGACAGGGTATTTTGGCTACACCTTC.

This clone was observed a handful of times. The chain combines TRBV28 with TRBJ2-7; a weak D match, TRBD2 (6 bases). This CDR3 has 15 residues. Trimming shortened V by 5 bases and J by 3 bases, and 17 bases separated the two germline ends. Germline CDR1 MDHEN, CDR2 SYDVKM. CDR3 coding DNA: TGTGCCAGCAGTCCCTTCGTTGGAGGGAGCTACGAGCAGTACTTC. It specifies CASSPFVGGSYEQYF. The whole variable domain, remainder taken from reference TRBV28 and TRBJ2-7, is DVKVTQSSRYLVKRTGEKVFLECVQDMDHENMFWYRQDPGLGLRLIYFSYDVKMKEKGDIPEGYSVSREKKERFSLILESASTNQTSMYLCASSPFVGGSYEQYFGPGTRLTVT.

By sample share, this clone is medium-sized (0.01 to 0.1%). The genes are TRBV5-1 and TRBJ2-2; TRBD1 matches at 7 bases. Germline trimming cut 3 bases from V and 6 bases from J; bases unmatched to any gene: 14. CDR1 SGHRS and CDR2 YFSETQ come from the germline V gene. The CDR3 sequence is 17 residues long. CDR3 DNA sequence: TGCGCCAGCAGCTCCTCTCGACAGGGAATGTTTCCCGGGGAGCTGTTTTTT. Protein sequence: CASSSSRQGMFPGELFF.

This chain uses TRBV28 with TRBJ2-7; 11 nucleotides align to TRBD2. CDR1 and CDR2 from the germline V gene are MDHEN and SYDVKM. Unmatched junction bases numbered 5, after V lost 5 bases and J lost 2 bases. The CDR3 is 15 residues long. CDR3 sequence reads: CASSTIAGGTYEQYF. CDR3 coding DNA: TGTGCCAGCAGTACTATAGCGGGAGGGACCTACGAGCAGTACTTC.

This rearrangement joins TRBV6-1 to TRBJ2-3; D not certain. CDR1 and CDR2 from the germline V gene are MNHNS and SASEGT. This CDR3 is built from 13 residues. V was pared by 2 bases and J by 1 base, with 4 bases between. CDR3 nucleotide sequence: TGTGCCAGCAGTGAATATGGCACAGATACGCAGTATTTT. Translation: CASSEYGTDTQYF.

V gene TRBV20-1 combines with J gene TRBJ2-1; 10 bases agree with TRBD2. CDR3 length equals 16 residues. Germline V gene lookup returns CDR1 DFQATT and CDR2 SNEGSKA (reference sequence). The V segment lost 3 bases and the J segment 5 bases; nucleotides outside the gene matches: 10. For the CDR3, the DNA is TGCAGTGCTAGTGCCGCGGGACTAGCGTCCAACAATGAGCAGTTCTTC. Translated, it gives CSASAAGLASNNEQFF.

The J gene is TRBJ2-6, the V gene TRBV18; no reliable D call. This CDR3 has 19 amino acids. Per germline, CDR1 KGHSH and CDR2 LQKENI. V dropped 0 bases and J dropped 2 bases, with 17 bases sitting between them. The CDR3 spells CASSPPSRRRFPGANVLTF. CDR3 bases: TGTGCCAGCTCACCACCGTCCAGGCGGCGGTTCCCTGGGGCCAACGTCCTGACTTTC.

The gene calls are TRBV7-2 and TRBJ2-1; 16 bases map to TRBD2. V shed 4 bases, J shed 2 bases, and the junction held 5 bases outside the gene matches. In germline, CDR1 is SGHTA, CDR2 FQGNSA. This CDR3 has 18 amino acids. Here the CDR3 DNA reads TGTGCCAGCAGCTCTGGGACTAGCGGGAGGGGGCCCTACAATGAGCAGTTCTTC. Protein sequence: CASSSGTSGRGPYNEQFF.

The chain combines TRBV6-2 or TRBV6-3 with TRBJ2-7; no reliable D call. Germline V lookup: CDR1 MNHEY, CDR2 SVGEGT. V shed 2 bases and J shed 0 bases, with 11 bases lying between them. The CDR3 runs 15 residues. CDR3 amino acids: CASSYPGGYSYEQYF. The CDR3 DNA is TGTGCCAGCAGTTACCCCGGCGGTTACTCCTACGAGCAGTACTTC.